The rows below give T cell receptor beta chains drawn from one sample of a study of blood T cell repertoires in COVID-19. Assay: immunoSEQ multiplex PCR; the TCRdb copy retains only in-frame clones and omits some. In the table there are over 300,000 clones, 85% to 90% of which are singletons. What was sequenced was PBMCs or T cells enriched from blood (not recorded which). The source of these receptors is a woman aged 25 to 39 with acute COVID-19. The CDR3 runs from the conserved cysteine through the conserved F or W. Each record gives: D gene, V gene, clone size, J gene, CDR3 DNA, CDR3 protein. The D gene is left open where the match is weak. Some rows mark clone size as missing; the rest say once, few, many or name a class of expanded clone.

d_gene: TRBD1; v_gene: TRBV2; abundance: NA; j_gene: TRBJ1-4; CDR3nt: TGTGCCAGCACCTCGGCGACAGGGTTAGGGGAAAAACTGTTTTTT; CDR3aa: CASTSATGLGEKLFF
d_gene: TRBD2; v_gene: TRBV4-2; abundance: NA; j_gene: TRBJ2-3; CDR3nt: TGTGCCAGCAGCCTATCGGGAGGGGCAACAGATACGCAGTATTTT; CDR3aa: CASSLSGGATDTQYF
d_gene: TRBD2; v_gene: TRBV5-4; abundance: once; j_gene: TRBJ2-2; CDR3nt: TGTGCCAGCAGCTTTGGGACTAGGGCGAACACCGGGGAGCTGTTTTTT; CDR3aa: CASSFGTRANTGELFF
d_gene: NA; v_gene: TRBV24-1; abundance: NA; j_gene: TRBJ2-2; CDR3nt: TGTGCCACCAGTGAGAGTCAGGGGAGGAACACCGGGGAGCTGTTTTTT; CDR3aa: CATSESQGRNTGELFF
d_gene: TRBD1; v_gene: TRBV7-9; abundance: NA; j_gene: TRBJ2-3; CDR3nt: TGTGCCAGCAGCATAAAAGGGACAGGGGGTGAAGATACGCAGTATTTT; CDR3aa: CASSIKGTGGEDTQYF
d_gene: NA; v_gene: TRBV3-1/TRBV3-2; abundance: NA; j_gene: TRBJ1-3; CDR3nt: TGTGCCAGCAGCCCCTCCCAGGGAAACACCATATATTTT; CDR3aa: CASSPSQGNTIYF
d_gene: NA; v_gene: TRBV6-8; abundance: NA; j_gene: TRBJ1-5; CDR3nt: TGTGCCAGCACCCAGGCGGGGTATCAGCCCCAGCATTTT; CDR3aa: CASTQAGYQPQHF
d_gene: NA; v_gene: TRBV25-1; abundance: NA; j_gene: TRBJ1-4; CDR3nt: TGTGCCAGCAGTGAGGGCGGGGGAAAACTGTTTTTT; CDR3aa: CASSEGGGKLFF
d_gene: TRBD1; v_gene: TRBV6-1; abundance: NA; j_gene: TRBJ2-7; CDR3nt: TGTGCCAGCAGTGAGGGAAACAGGGGCGTCTACGAGCAGTACTTC; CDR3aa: CASSEGNRGVYEQYF
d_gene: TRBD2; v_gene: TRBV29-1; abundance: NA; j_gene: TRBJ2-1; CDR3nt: TGCAGCGTTGAAGATGAGCGGGGGTGGAACAATGAGCAGTTCTTC; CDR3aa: CSVEDERGWNNEQFF
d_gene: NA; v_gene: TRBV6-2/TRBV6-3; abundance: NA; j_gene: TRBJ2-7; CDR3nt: TGTGCCAGCAGTTGGGCAGGGGTCCACGAGCAGTACTTC; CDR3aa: CASSWAGVHEQYF
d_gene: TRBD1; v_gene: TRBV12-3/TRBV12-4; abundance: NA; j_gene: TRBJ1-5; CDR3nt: TGTGCCAGCAGAGGGACAGGAGATCAGCCCCAGCATTTT; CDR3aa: CASRGTGDQPQHF
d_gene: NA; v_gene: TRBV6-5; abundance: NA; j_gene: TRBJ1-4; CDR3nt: TGTGCCACCAGACCGGGGGAGGGGAATGAAAAACTGTTTTTT; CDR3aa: CATRPGEGNEKLFF
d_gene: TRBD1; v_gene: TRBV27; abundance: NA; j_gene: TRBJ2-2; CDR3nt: TGTGCCAGCAGTTCTGGGACAGACACCGGGGAGCTGTTTTTT; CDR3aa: CASSSGTDTGELFF
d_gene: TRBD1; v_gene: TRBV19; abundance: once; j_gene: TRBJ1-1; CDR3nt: TGTGCCAGTACCCAGGACAGGCGGAACACTGAAGCTTTCTTT; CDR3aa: CASTQDRRNTEAFF
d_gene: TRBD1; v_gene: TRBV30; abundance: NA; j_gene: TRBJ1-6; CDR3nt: TGTGCCTGGAGTCCGGAGACAAAACAGGGGTCCTATAATTCACCCCTCCACTTT; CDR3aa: CAWSPETKQGSYNSPLHF
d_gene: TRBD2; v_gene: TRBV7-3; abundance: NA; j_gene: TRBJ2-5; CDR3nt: TGTGCCAGCAGCAGGACTAGCTTGGAGACCCAGTACTTC; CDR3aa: CASSRTSLETQYF
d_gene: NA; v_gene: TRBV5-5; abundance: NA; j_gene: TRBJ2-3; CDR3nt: TGTGCCAGCAGCCCATCGAGGAACACAGATACGCAGTATTTT; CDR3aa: CASSPSRNTDTQYF
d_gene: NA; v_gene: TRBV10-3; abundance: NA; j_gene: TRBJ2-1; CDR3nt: TGTGCCATCAGTGAGTCGAACGTTATGAGGGAGCAGTTCTTC; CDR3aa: CAISESNVMREQFF
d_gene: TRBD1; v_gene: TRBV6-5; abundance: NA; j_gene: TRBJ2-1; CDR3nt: TGTGCCAGCAGCCTGACAGGGGCCTACAATGAGCAGTTCTTC; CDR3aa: CASSLTGAYNEQFF
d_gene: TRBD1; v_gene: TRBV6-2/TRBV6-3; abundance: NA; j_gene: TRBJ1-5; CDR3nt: TGTGCCAGCAGTTCCGGACAGGGGAAGGGGAGCAATCAGCCCCAGCATTTT; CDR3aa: CASSSGQGKGSNQPQHF
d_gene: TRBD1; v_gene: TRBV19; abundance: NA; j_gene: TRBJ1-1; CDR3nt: TGTGCCAGTAGTCCCCGACAGGGCGCAGCTGAAGCTTTCTTT; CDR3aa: CASSPRQGAAEAFF
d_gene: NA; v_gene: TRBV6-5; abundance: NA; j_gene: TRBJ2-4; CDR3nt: TGTGCCAGCGGGCAGGGATACAAAAACATTCAGTACTTC; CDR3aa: CASGQGYKNIQYF
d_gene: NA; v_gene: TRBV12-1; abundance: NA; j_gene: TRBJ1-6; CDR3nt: TGTGCCAGCAGCGTCTGGGGGGGGGCGCGGAATTCACCCCTCCACTTT; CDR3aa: CASSVWGGARNSPLHF
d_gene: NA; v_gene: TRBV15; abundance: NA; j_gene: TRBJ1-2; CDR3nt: TGTGCCACCAGCAGAGATTTATGGCAGGAATTTGGCTACACCTTC; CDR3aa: CATSRDLWQEFGYTF
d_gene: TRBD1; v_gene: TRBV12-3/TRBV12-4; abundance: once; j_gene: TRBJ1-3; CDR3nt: TGTGCCAGCAGTGTGACAGGGGTAAACACCATATATTTT; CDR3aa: CASSVTGVNTIYF
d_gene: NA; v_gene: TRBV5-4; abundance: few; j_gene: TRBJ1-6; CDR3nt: TGTGCCAGCAGCTTGGATGGGGCGCAGAATTCACCCCTCCACTTT; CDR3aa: CASSLDGAQNSPLHF
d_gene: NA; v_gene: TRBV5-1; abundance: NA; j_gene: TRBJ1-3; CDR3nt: TGCGCCAGCAGCTTGGAGGGGCAGAGGACAAACACCATATATTTT; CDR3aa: CASSLEGQRTNTIYF
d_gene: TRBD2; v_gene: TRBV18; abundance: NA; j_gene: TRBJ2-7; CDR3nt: TGTGCCAGCTCTCCCAGCTCGGGAGGGAGCTACGAGCAGTACTTC; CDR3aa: CASSPSSGGSYEQYF
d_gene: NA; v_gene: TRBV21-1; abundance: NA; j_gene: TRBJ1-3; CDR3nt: TGTGCCAGCACCCGCTCAGGATCGACTGGAAACACCATATATTTT; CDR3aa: CASTRSGSTGNTIYF
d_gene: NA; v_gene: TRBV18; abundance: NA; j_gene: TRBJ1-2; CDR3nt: TGTGCCAGCTCACGACAGATAGCTAACTATGGCTACACCTTC; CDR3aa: CASSRQIANYGYTF
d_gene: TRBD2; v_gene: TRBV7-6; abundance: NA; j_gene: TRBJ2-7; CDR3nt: TGTGCCAGCAGCCCGACGGGGGGGGCGAGCGAGCAGTACTTC; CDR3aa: CASSPTGGASEQYF
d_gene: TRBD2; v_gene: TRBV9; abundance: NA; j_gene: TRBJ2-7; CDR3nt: TGTGCCAGCAGTCGTAGCGGGGGAAGCTCCTACGAGCAGTACTTC; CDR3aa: CASSRSGGSSYEQYF
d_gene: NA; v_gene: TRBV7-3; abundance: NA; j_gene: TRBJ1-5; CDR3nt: TGTGCCAGCAGCCGTGCGGGGCGCCAGCCCCAGCATTTT; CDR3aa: CASSRAGRQPQHF
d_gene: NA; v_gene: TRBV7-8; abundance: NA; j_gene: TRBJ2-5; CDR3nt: TGTGCCAGCAGCTTAGGGGGCGCGGCCGGGGAGACCCAGTACTTC; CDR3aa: CASSLGGAAGETQYF
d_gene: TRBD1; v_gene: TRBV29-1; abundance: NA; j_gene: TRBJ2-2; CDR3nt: TGCAGCGTAGCTCCGGGACAGGCCGGGGAGCTGTTTTTT; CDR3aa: CSVAPGQAGELFF
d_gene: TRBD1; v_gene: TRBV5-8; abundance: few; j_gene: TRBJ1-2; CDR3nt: TGTGCCAGCAGCCGAAGACAGGGTCCTGCTGGCTACACCTTC; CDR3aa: CASSRRQGPAGYTF
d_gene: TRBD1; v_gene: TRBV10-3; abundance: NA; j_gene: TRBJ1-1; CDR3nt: TGTGCCATCAGGGCCTCGGGCCGGGGACAGGTGAACACTGAAGCTTTCTTT; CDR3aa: CAIRASGRGQVNTEAFF
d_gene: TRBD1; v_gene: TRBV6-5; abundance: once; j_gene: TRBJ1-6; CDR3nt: TGTGCCAGCACTTTGGGACAGTCGAATTCACCCCTCCACTTT; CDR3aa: CASTLGQSNSPLHF
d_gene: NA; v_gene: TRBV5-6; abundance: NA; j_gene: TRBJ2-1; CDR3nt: TGTGCCAGCAGCTTGGCGTCTAATGAGCAGTTCTTC; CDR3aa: CASSLASNEQFF
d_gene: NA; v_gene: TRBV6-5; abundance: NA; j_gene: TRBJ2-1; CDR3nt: TGTGCCAGCAGTTACCCAGGAGGGCATGAGCAGTTCTTC; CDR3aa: CASSYPGGHEQFF
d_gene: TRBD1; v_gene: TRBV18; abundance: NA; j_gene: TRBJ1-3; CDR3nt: TGTGCCAGCTCACCACTGGTGCCGCTTACAGGGGTTGGAAACACCATATATTTT; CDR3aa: CASSPLVPLTGVGNTIYF
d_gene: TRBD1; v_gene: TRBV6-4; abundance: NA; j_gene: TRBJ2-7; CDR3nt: TGTGCCAGCAGTGCCGCACAGGGGGCGTCCTACGAGCAGTACTTC; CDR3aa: CASSAAQGASYEQYF
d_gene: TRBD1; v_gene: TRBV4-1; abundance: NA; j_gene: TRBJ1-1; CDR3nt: TGCGCCAGCAGCCAGGGGACAGTTACTGAAGCTTTCTTT; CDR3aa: CASSQGTVTEAFF
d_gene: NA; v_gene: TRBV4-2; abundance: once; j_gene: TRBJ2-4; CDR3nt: TGTGCCAGCAGCCCCTTAGAAGGCGGCGACATTCAGTACTTC; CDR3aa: CASSPLEGGDIQYF
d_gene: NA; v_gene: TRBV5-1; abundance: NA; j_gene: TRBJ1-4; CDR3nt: TGCGCCAGCAGCTTCGAGACAGGTTGGCCGAATGAAAAACTGTTTTTT; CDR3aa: CASSFETGWPNEKLFF
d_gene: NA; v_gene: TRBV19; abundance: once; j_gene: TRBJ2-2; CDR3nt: TGTGCCAGTAGTATTTCGCGGGGCACCGGGGAGCTGTTTTTT; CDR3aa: CASSISRGTGELFF
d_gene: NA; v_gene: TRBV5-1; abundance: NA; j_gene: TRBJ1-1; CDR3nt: TGCGCCAGCAGCTTGGGACAGACGGAGAACACTGAAGCTTTCTTT; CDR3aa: CASSLGQTENTEAFF
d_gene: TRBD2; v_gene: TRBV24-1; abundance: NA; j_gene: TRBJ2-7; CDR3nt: TGTGCCACCACAACTAGCGTGGGGTACGAGCAGTACTTC; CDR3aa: CATTTSVGYEQYF
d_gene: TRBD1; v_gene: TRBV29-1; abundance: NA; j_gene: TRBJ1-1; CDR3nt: TGCAGCGTCGCCCGGGACAGCACTGAAGCTTTCTTT; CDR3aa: CSVARDSTEAFF
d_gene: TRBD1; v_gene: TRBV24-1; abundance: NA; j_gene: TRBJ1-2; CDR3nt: TGTGCCACCAGTCAGACAGGGGGCGACTACACCTTC; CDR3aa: CATSQTGGDYTF
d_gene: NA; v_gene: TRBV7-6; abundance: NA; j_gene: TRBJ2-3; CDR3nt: TGTGCCAGCAGCTTAATGGGGGGTGGGCCCACAGATACGCAGTATTTT; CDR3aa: CASSLMGGGPTDTQYF
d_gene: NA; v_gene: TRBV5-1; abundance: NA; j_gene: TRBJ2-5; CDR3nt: TGCGCCAGCAGCCCATCCACAGGGTCGGAGACCCAGTACTTC; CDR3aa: CASSPSTGSETQYF
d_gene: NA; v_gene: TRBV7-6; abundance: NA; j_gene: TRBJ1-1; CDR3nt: TGTGCCTCGGCTGGGGGCCCGAGCACTGAAGCTTTCTTT; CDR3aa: CASAGGPSTEAFF
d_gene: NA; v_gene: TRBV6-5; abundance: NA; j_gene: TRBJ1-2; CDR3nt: TGTGCCAGCAGTTACTCCCCAGGGGTGGATGGCTACACCTTC; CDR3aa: CASSYSPGVDGYTF
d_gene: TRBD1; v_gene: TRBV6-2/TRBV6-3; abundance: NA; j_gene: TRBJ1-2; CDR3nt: TGTGCCAGCAGTTCCCCAGGGGGCCGGCGAGGCTACACCTTC; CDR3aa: CASSSPGGRRGYTF
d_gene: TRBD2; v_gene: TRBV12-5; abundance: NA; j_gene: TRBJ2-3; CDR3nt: TGTGCTAGTGGTTTGTCTCAAAAACAGACTAGCGGGGGGTCTAGCACAGATACGCAGTATTTT; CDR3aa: CASGLSQKQTSGGSSTDTQYF
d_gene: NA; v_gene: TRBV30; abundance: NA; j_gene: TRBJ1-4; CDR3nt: TGTGCCTGGAGTGTAGGCGGAAAGGGAGGTGAAAAACTGTTTTTT; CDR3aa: CAWSVGGKGGEKLFF
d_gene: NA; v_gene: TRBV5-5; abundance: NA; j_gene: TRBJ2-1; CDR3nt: TGTGCCAGCACCTCCCGGCCCGCCGGGAAAATTAACAATGAGCAGTTCTTC; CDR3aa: CASTSRPAGKINNEQFF
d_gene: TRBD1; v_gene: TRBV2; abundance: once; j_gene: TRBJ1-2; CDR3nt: TGTGCCAGCACCAGGACAGGAACCTTCTATGGCTACACCTTC; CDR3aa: CASTRTGTFYGYTF